Presented here are 21 T cell receptor beta chains from one specimen sequenced in a study of CXCR3-negative and CXCR3-positive naive CD8 T cells. Whole-study findings and limits: For CXCR3-positive naive cells, TRB CDR3s were more hydrophobic than those of CXCR3-negative naive cells.

For these TCRs, the target antigens are not known. Preparation of TRB cDNA libraries relied on 5' RACE carrying UMI labels. TCRdb re-called the 5' RACE reads and gives one entry per CDR3 protein, without DNA. The sample includes some 140,000 distinct CDR3 sequences. Sequencing was performed on naive CXCR3+ CD8+ T cells from blood. Subset indicated: CD45RO-CCR7+CD27+CD95- naive CD8+ T cells expressing CXCR3 (TNR3+). These receptors were taken from a human donor in good health. Some clones in this sample may be carry-over from other donors' samples.

The CDR3 here is CASSLGTGFMHNEQFF. The chain recombines TRBV5-1 with TRBJ2-1; the D call from TCRdb, TRBD1, cannot be confirmed without DNA. The CDR3 spans 16 residues. The germline V gene encodes CDR1 SGHRS and CDR2 YFSETQ.

This rearrangement joins TRBV7-7 to TRBJ2-1; TCRdb selects TRBD1, and the lack of DNA leaves this call unchecked. The CDR3 has 14 residues. Germline assignment: CDR1 SSHAT and CDR2 FNYEAQ (reference sequence). CDR3 in amino acids: CASPGVGALNEQFF. The entire variable domain, with the rest obtained from reference TRBV7-7 and TRBJ2-1, is as follows: GAGVSQSPRYKVTKRGQDVTLRCDPISSHATLYWYQQALGQGPEFLTYFNYEAQPDKSGLPSDRFSAERPEGSISTLTIQRTEQRDSAMYRCASPGVGALNEQFFGPGTRLTVL.

V and J are TRBV4-1 and TRBJ2-2; TCRdb lists TRBD2, though no DNA is available to test this call. This CDR3 comprises 14 residues. Germline V gene lookup returns CDR1 MGHRA and CDR2 YSYEKL. The CDR3 region is CASSRGQKAGELFF.

V usage is TRBV15 and J usage is TRBJ2-1; TCRdb calls TRBD2, which cannot be checked without DNA. CDR3 size: 15 residues. Germline CDR1 reads LNHNV; CDR2 reads YYDKDF (reference sequence). The CDR3: CAINQRESAVDEQFF. Using reference TRBV15 and TRBJ2-1 for the parts outside the CDR3, the full variable domain is DAMVIQNPRYQVTQFGKPVTLSCSQTLNHNVMYWYQQKSSQAPKLLFHYYDKDFNNEADTPDNFQSRRPNTSFCFLDIRSPGLGDTAMYLCAINQRESAVDEQFFGPGTRLTVL.

V gene TRBV5-5 combines with J gene TRBJ2-7; TCRdb proposes TRBD2, but this gene call is untestable without DNA. This CDR3 comprises 13 residues. Per the germline V gene, CDR1 is SGHKS and CDR2 is YYEKEE (reference sequence). The CDR3 loop is CATTGTADYEQYF. The full variable domain, rest sourced from reference TRBV5-5 and TRBJ2-7, is DAGVTQSPTHLIKTRGQQVTLRCSPISGHKSVSWYQQVLGQGPQFIFQYYEKEERGRGNFPDRFSARQFPNYSSELNVNALLLGDSALYLCATTGTADYEQYFGPGTRLTVT.

The V call is TRBV20-1, the J call TRBJ1-5; TCRdb's D call of TRBD1 is untestable without DNA. Germline V gene sequence: CDR1 DFQATT, CDR2 SNEGSKA (reference sequence). The CDR3 has 18 amino acids. This chain's CDR3 is CSARDPKTAFGTNQPQHF.

V is TRBV20-1 and J is TRBJ1-3. Per germline, CDR1 DFQATT and CDR2 SNEGSKA (reference sequence). The CDR3 is 13 amino acids. CDR3 sequence: CSARQVPGNTIYF.

This rearrangement joins TRBV5-1 to TRBJ2-3. The CDR3 extends over 14 amino acids. CDR1 and CDR2 (germline): SGHRS, YFSETQ. The CDR3 reads CASSLDRFTDTQYF. The whole variable domain, remainder taken from reference TRBV5-1 and TRBJ2-3, is KAGVTQTPRYLIKTRGQQVTLSCSPISGHRSVSWYQQTPGQGLQFLFEYFSETQRNKGNFPGRFSGRQFSNSRSEMNVSTLELGDSALYLCASSLDRFTDTQYFGPGTRLTVL.

The V call is TRBV28, the J call TRBJ2-1; with no DNA, the TCRdb D assignment of TRBD2 cannot be verified. CDR1 and CDR2 (germline): MDHEN, SYDVKM. This CDR3 comprises 13 residues. The CDR3 sequence: CASSLSWGGEQFF.

The rearrangement links TRBV4-2 to TRBJ1-5; TCRdb picks TRBD1, but there is no DNA to check that call. CDR3 length: 15 residues. Germline V gives CDR1 LGHNA, CDR2 YNFKEQ. This CDR3 reads CASSPEQGSNQPQHF.

The rearrangement uses TRBV28 and TRBJ2-7; the D call of TRBD1 rests on TCRdb alone, since no DNA is present to check it. Germline CDR1 is MDHEN and CDR2 is SYDVKM. The CDR3 is 13 residues long. The CDR3 sequence: CASLWTGTYEQYF.

The chain couples TRBV7-9 to TRBJ2-5. The CDR3 totals 13 residues. The germline CDR1 and CDR2 sequences are SEHNR and FQNEAQ (reference sequence). CDR3 loop: CASSYPKSETQYF.

The gene calls are TRBV27 and TRBJ2-7; TCRdb's D gene call, TRBD2, goes unchecked for lack of DNA. CDR3 length: 15 amino acids. Germline V gene data show CDR1 as MNHEY and CDR2 as SMNVEV (reference sequence). The CDR3 protein is CASSLSSGLAYEQYF.

V usage is TRBV12-3 or TRBV12-4 and J usage is TRBJ2-3; lacking DNA, the TRBD1 call made by TCRdb goes unchecked. CDR3 length equals 16 residues. This chain's CDR3 is CARILRRQGGTDTQYF.

V gene TRBV29-1 combines with J gene TRBJ1-4; the TCRdb D gene call, TRBD1, has no DNA to confirm it. In germline, CDR1 is SQVTM, CDR2 ANQGSEA. This CDR3 is 13 amino acids long. The CDR3 sequence: CSVWGGLSEKLFF. Based on the CDR3 plus reference TRBV29-1 and TRBJ1-4, the full variable domain is SAVISQKPSRDICQRGTSLTIQCQVDSQVTMMFWYRQQPGQSLTLIATANQGSEATYESGFVIDKFPISRPNLTFSTLTVSNMSPEDSSIYLCSVWGGLSEKLFFGSGTQLSVL.

The V gene is TRBV6-5, the J gene TRBJ2-7; the D gene TCRdb calls, TRBD1, cannot be checked with no DNA. This CDR3 has 15 residues. Per the germline V gene, CDR1 is MNHEY and CDR2 is SVGAGI. CDR3 region: CASSGRTGEVYEQYF.

This chain connects TRBV5-5 to TRBJ2-7. Germline-derived CDR1 and CDR2 are SGHKS and YYEKEE (reference sequence). The CDR3 runs to 14 residues. CDR3 sequence reads: CASSLTGNPYEQYF.

The chain carries TRBV12-3 or TRBV12-4 and TRBJ2-5; the D call from TCRdb, TRBD2, cannot be confirmed without DNA. The CDR3 has 18 amino acids. CDR3 protein: CASSLASGTTIYQETQYF.

The V and J genes are TRBV10-3 and TRBJ1-2. CDR1 and CDR2 from the germline V gene are ENHRY and SYGVKD. The CDR3 runs to 11 residues. CDR3 sequence reads: CAIAGSHGYTF.

The gene calls are TRBV25-1 and TRBJ2-2; TCRdb's assignment of TRBD1 cannot be checked, as there is no DNA. This CDR3 spans 13 amino acids. Germline CDR1 and CDR2: MGHDK and SYGVNS. The CDR3 reads CAGGGWGTGELFF. Variable domain in full (rest from reference TRBV25-1 and TRBJ2-2): EADIYQTPRYLVIGTGKKITLECSQTMGHDKMYWYQQDPGMELHLIHYSYGVNSTEKGDLSSESTVSRIRTEHFPLTLESARPSHTSQYLCAGGGWGTGELFFGEGSRLTVL.

The chain combines TRBV4-3 with TRBJ1-2. This CDR3 is built from 13 residues. The V gene's germline CDR1 is LGHNA and CDR2 YSLEER. The CDR3 reads CASSQQGGTGYTF.